This TCR beta chain was sequenced during a study of T-cell reconstitution after alpha-beta-depleted transplantation in children. This clonotype was seen many times. Its specificity is not known. Findings of the study overall: Surviving recipient T cells and thymic progenitors underlay high day-60 TCRbeta diversity in some patients. One year after transplant, T-cell counts and diversity came mostly from newly produced T cells. Two months or so post-transplant, alpha-beta T cells reportedly derived from several hundred expanded graft clones.

The V end lost 5 bases, the J end lost 1 base, and 10 bases lay between the germline ends. Germline lookup yields CDR1 MNHEY and CDR2 SVGAGI. This CDR3 has 14 residues. A library of TCRbeta sequences, prepared with unique molecular identifiers, was generated. TCRdb independently ran MiXCR on the PCR reads; one entry per CDR3 protein. The data hold a few hundred thousand distinct CDR3 sequences, with roughly 7.8% observed a single time. This chain joins TRBV6-5 and TRBJ2-3, with a weak D call TRBD1 (6 bases). This TCR came from a female patient between 2 and 15 years old who had a stem cell transplant for Fanconi anemia, so the T cells may come from the graft donor. Material: peripheral blood, obtained 360 days after TCRalphabeta/CD19-depleted stem cell transplant. The CDR3 nucleotides read TGTGCCAGCAGTCAGGGGTTTGGCACAGATACGCAGTATTTT. Its protein product is CASSQGFGTDTQYF.